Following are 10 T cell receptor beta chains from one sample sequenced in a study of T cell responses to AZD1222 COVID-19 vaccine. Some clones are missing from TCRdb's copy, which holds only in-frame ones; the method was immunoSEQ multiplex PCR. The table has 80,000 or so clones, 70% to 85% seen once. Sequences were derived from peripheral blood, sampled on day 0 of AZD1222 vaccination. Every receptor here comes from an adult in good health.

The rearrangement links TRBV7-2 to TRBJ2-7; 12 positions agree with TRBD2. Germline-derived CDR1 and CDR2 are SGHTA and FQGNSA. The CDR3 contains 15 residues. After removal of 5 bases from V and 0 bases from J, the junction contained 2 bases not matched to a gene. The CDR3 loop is CASSGLAGSSYEQYF. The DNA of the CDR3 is TGTGCCAGCAGCGGACTAGCGGGGAGCTCCTACGAGCAGTACTTC.

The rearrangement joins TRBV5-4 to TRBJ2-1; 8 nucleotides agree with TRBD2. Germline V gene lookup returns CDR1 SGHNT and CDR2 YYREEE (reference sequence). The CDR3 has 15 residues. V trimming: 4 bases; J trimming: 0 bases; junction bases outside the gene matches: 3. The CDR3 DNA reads TGTGCCAGCAGCCCGGGAGGGAGCTCCTACAATGAGCAGTTCTTC. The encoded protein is CASSPGGSSYNEQFF. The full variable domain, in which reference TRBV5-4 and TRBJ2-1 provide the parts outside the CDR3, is ETGVTQSPTHLIKTRGQQVTLRCSSQSGHNTVSWYQQALGQGPQFIFQYYREEENGRGNFPPRFSGLQFPNYSSELNVNALELDDSALYLCASSPGGSSYNEQFFGPGTRLTVL.

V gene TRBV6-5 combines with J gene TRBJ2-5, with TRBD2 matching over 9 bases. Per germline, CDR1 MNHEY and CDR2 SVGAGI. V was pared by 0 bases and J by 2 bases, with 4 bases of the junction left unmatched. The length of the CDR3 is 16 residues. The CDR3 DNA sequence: TGTGCCAGCAGTTACTCCCAGGGACTAGCACAAGAGACCCAGTACTTC. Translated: CASSYSQGLAQETQYF.

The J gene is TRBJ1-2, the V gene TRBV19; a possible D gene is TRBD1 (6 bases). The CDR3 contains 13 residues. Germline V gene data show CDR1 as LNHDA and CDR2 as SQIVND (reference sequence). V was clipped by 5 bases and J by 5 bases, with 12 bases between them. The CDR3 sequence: CASSRTEPYGYTF. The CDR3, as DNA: TGTGCCAGTAGTCGGACAGAACCTTATGGCTACACCTTC.

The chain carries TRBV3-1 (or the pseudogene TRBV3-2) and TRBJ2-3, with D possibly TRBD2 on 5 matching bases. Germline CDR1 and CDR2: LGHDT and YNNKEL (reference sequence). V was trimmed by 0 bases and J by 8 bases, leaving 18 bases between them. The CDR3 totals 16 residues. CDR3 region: CASSQERETYSSTQYF. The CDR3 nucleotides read TGTGCCAGCAGCCAAGAAAGGGAGACCTATAGCAGTACGCAGTATTTT.

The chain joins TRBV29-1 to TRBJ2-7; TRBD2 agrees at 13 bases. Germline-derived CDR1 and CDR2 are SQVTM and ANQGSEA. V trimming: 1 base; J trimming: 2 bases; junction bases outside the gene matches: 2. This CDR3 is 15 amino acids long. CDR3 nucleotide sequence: TGCAGCGTTGAAGGGGGGACTAGCGGGGCCTACGAGCAGTACTTC. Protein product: CSVEGGTSGAYEQYF.

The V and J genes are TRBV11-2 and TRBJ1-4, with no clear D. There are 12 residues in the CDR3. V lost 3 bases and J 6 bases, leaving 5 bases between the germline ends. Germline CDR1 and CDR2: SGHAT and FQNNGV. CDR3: CASSFGDEKLFF. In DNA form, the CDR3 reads TGTGCCAGCAGCTTCGGGGATGAAAAACTGTTTTTT.

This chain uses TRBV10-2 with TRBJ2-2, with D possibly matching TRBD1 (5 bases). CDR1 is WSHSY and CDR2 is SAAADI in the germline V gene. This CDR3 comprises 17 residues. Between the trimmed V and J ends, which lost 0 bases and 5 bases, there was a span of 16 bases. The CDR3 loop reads CASSESKTGVRTGELFF. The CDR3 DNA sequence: TGCGCCAGCAGTGAGTCGAAAACAGGAGTCAGGACCGGGGAGCTGTTTTTT.

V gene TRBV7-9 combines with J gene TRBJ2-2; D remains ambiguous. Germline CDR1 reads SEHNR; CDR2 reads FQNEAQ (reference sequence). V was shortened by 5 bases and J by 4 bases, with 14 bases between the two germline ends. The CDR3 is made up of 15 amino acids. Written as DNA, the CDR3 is TGTGCCAGCAGCCGAACGCTCCCATCCACCGGGGAGCTGTTTTTT. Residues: CASSRTLPSTGELFF.

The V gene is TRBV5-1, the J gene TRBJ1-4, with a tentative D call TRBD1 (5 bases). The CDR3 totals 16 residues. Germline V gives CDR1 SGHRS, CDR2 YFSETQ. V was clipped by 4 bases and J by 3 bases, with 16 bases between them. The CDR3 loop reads CASSLTGPKANEKLFF. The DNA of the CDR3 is TGCGCCAGCAGCCTAACGGGACCGAAGGCTAATGAAAAACTGTTTTTT.